This T cell receptor (beta chain) was identified during a study of T cell changes during pregnancy in multiple sclerosis. V was pared by 1 base and J by 0 bases, with 4 bases of the junction left unmatched. Per the germline V gene, CDR1 is SGHVS and CDR2 is FNYEAQ. The CDR3 extends over 16 amino acids. Sequencing used immunoSEQ multiplex PCR; TCRdb keeps in-frame clones, though not all of them. The table includes 100,000 or so clones, over 85% detected once. The sequence was obtained from a female donor in good health, enrolled as a control in a pregnancy study. The chain employs TRBV7-6 and TRBJ2-7, with TRBD2 identical over 9 bases. The sample here was peripheral blood, taken after pregnancy. For the CDR3, the DNA is TGTGCCAGCAGCTTAGAGGCGGGAGGGAGCTCCTACGAGCAGTACTTC. Translated, it gives CASSLEAGGSSYEQYF. Looking up the rest from reference TRBV7-6 and TRBJ2-7 gives the full variable domain: GAGVSQSPRYKVTKRGQDVALRCDPISGHVSLYWYRQALGQGPEFLTYFNYEAQQDKSGLPNDRFSAERPEGSISTLTIQRTEQRDSAMYRCASSLEAGGSSYEQYFGPGTRLTVT.